This T cell receptor beta chain derives from a study of T cells after yellow fever vaccination. TCR cDNA was made by 5'RACE template switching, adding a universal primer site and UMIs. TCRdb itself ran the 5' RACE reads through MiXCR, one entry per CDR3 protein. The sample records roughly 350,000 distinct CDR3 sequences, roughly 3.9% being singletons. Trimming removed 5 bases from V and 0 bases from J; junction bases left unmatched: 4. Germline V lookup: CDR1 MNHEY, CDR2 SVGEGT. The CDR3 contains 16 residues. Ten or more counts support this clonotype. This clonotype was sampled from a man aged 18-30 years who received the YFV17D yellow fever vaccine. This specimen was PBMCs, taken 5 days after the yellow fever booster vaccination. The chain uses TRBV6-2 or TRBV6-3 and TRBJ2-3, with 11 bases lining up with TRBD2. For the CDR3, the DNA is TGTGCCAGCAGTACCCTAGCGGGGGGTAGCACAGATACGCAGTATTTT. Its translation is CASSTLAGGSTDTQYF.